A single sample gave rise to the 25 T cell receptor beta chains below, sequenced in a study of OX40 agonist ivuxolimab in advanced cancers. Here immunoSEQ multiplex PCR was the method, and the copy in TCRdb shows in-frame clones only, minus some. This sample yields about 64,000 clones, of which roughly 84% are seen a single time; approximately 2.2% belongs to the top ten. Sequenced here: CD4+ or CD8+ T cells sorted from blood, sampled in a trial of the OX40 agonist ivuxolimab. Receptor source: an adult with an advanced solid tumor such as melanoma, head and neck, liver or kidney cancer.

This chain joins TRBV6-1 and TRBJ1-2; D might be TRBD1 (6 bases). CDR1 and CDR2 from the germline V gene are MNHNS and SASEGT. V was cut by 6 bases and J by 0 bases, with 11 bases left in between. This CDR3 is built from 14 residues. CDR3 sequence reads: CASSQDRTNYGYTF. The CDR3 DNA sequence: TGTGCCAGCAGCCAGGACAGAACTAACTATGGCTACACCTTC.

The rearrangement links TRBV5-1 to TRBJ2-5; tentatively, D is TRBD1 (6 bases). This CDR3 has 13 residues. From germline, CDR1 is SGHRS and CDR2 YFSETQ. V was shortened by 2 bases and J by 2 bases, with 7 bases between the two germline ends. CDR3 in DNA: TGCGCCAGCAGCTTAGGGGGTCAAGAGACCCAGTACTTC. It yields the protein CASSLGGQETQYF. The full variable domain, rest sourced from reference TRBV5-1 and TRBJ2-5, is KAGVTQTPRYLIKTRGQQVTLSCSPISGHRSVSWYQQTPGQGLQFLFEYFSETQRNKGNFPGRFSGRQFSNSRSEMNVSTLELGDSALYLCASSLGGQETQYFGPGTRLLVL.

The V and J genes are TRBV30 and TRBJ1-2; D remains unclear. V shed 0 bases and J shed 3 bases, with 11 bases lying between them. The CDR3 consists of 14 residues. Germline lookup yields CDR1 GTSNPN and CDR2 SVGIG (reference sequence). The CDR3 coding sequence is TGTGCCTGGAGTGTAGTCCCGCTCCACTATGGCTACACCTTC. As protein: CAWSVVPLHYGYTF.

The table lists this clone with a count of one. V gene TRBV19 combines with J gene TRBJ2-7, with 8 bases that match TRBD2. Trimming removed 4 bases from V and 0 bases from J; junction bases left unmatched: 5. The CDR3 sequence is 15 residues long. Germline V gene data show CDR1 as LNHDA and CDR2 as SQIVND (reference sequence). In DNA form, the CDR3 reads TGTGCCAGTAGTACGACGGGGGGGAGCTCCTACGAGCAGTACTTC. The encoded protein is CASSTTGGSSYEQYF. The variable domain in full, with the rest retrieved from reference TRBV19 and TRBJ2-7, is DGGITQSPKYLFRKEGQNVTLSCEQNLNHDAMYWYRQDPGQGLRLIYYSQIVNDFQKGDIAEGYSVSREKKESFPLTVTSAQKNPTAFYLCASSTTGGSSYEQYFGPGTRLTVT.

The chain links TRBV30 to TRBJ2-1; 11 bases fit TRBD2. The germline V gene has CDR1 GTSNPN and CDR2 SVGIG (reference sequence). This CDR3 is built from 13 residues. The V segment lost 8 bases and the J segment 4 bases; nucleotides outside the gene matches: 4. The DNA of the CDR3 is TGTGCCCGAGGGACTAGCGGATACAATGAGCAGTTCTTC. Amino acid sequence: CARGTSGYNEQFF.

The chain has TRBV30 and TRBJ2-2, with D tentatively TRBD1 or TRBD2 (7 bases each). CDR3 length: 15 amino acids. The germline V gene encodes CDR1 GTSNPN and CDR2 SVGIG (reference sequence). V lost 4 bases and J lost 4, with 16 bases in between. In DNA, the CDR3 is TGTGCCTGGACCCGGTCAGGGGGGGGCACCGGGGAGCTGTTTTTT. It codes for CAWTRSGGGTGELFF.

The chain carries TRBV19 and TRBJ1-6; TRBD1 agrees at 9 bases. Trimming removed 6 bases from V and 12 bases from J; junction bases left unmatched: 12. Germline loops: CDR1 LNHDA, CDR2 SQIVND (reference sequence). The CDR3 is made up of 15 amino acids. The CDR3 bases are TGTGCCAGTAGCACAGGGGGCTTTAGTGAGGTACCCCTCCACTTT. Translated: CASSTGGFSEVPLHF.

The chain links TRBV5-4 to TRBJ2-7; D is uncertain. In germline, CDR1 is SGHNT, CDR2 YYREEE (reference sequence). This CDR3 comprises 12 residues. Trimming pared 2 bases from V and 3 bases from J, leaving 6 bases between. CDR3 coding DNA: TGTGCCAGCAGCTTAGAAAGCTACGAGCAGTACTTC. Translating it yields CASSLESYEQYF.

J is TRBJ1-2 and V is TRBV18, with a tentative D call TRBD1 (6 bases). CDR1 is KGHSH and CDR2 is LQKENI in the germline V gene. This CDR3 has 12 residues. V lost 4 bases, J lost 3 bases, and 6 bases lay in between. CDR3 amino acids: CASSRQDYGYTF. CDR3 sequence (DNA): TGTGCCAGCTCACGACAGGACTATGGCTACACCTTC.

The rearrangement links TRBV5-6 to TRBJ1-2; perhaps TRBD1 as D (5 bases). The CDR3 consists of 12 residues. The V gene's germline CDR1 is SGHDT and CDR2 YYEEEE. V lost 0 bases, J lost 10 bases, and 10 bases lay in between. The CDR3 region has the DNA TGTGCCAGCAGCTTGGTTGGGGCCCCCTACACCTTC. Protein sequence: CASSLVGAPYTF.

V and J are TRBV28 and TRBJ2-3, with 8 bases identical to TRBD2. The V segment lost 6 bases and the J segment 0 bases; nucleotides outside the gene matches: 11. The CDR3 loop spans 17 amino acids. Germline loops: CDR1 MDHEN, CDR2 SYDVKM. DNA for the CDR3: TGTGCCAGCAGCCCACTAGCGGCAGCCCTAAGCACAGATACGCAGTATTTT. It specifies CASSPLAAALSTDTQYF.

This chain links TRBV2 with TRBJ1-1; D is perhaps TRBD1 (5 bases). This CDR3 comprises 14 residues. The germline gives CDR1 SNHLY, CDR2 FYNNEI. Between the trimmed V and J ends, which lost 8 bases and 0 bases, there was a span of 13 bases. For the CDR3, the DNA is TGTGCCAGCGCCTTGGGGCAGATGAACACTGAAGCTTTCTTT. Its protein is CASALGQMNTEAFF.

J is TRBJ1-3 and V is TRBV15, with D perhaps matching TRBD1 (5 bases). V was trimmed by 7 bases and J by 2 bases, leaving 12 bases between them. CDR1 LNHNV and CDR2 YYDKDF come from the germline V gene (reference sequence). The CDR3 is 14 residues long. The CDR3 spells CATTFGGTGNTIYF. In DNA form, the CDR3 reads TGTGCCACCACGTTCGGGGGGACTGGAAACACCATATATTTT.

The chain couples TRBV19 to TRBJ1-4, with D perhaps TRBD1 (5 bases). V lost 4 bases and J 10 bases, leaving 13 bases between the germline ends. Looked up from germline, CDR1 is LNHDA and CDR2 is SQIVND (reference sequence). The CDR3 length is 13 residues. The CDR3 region is CASSTSGGGKLFF. The CDR3 DNA is TGTGCCAGTAGTACCTCCGGGGGTGGAAAACTGTTTTTT.

The chain carries TRBV9 and TRBJ1-2; D remains ambiguous. The germline V and J ends were trimmed by 0 bases and 7 bases, with 10 bases remaining between them. This CDR3 comprises 13 residues. Germline values: CDR1 SGDLS, CDR2 YYNGEE. The CDR3 DNA follows: TGTGCCAGCAGCGTAGACGGTCTCGGTGGCTACACCTTC. Its translation is CASSVDGLGGYTF.

The chain is built from TRBV7-9 and TRBJ2-7; TRBD1 agrees at 7 bases. Germline CDR1 is SEHNR and CDR2 is FQNEAQ (reference sequence). This CDR3 is built from 14 residues. V lost 4 bases to trimming and J lost 2 bases; unmatched junction nucleotides: 5. CDR3 in DNA: TGTGCCAGCAGCTCCTCCAGGGGGACCTACGAGCAGTACTTC. Its protein is CASSSSRGTYEQYF.

This sequence joins TRBV6-6 and TRBJ2-7; 7 bases fit TRBD1. Per germline, CDR1 MNHNY and CDR2 SVGAGI (reference sequence). The length of the CDR3 is 15 residues. Trimming removed 0 bases from V and 5 bases from J; junction bases left unmatched: 7. In DNA form, the CDR3 reads TGTGCCAGCAGTTACTCGGACAGGTCGACGAACGAGCAGTACTTC. Its translation: CASSYSDRSTNEQYF.

V and J are TRBV2 and TRBJ2-7; TRBD1 agrees at 7 bases. The CDR3 totals 14 residues. Trimming took 5 bases from V and 2 from J; bases not matched to a gene: 6. Germline V gene lookup returns CDR1 SNHLY and CDR2 FYNNEI. CDR3 sequence reads: CASSTDRLTYEQYF. CDR3 DNA sequence: TGTGCCAGCAGTACGGACAGGTTGACCTACGAGCAGTACTTC.

The rearrangement uses TRBV28 and TRBJ2-3, with D perhaps matching TRBD2 (6 bases). The CDR3 sequence is 14 residues long. V shed 6 bases and J shed 4 bases, with 14 bases lying between them. The V gene's germline CDR1 is MDHEN and CDR2 SYDVKM. The CDR3 loop reads CASSKSGTSDTQYF. CDR3 coding DNA: TGTGCCAGCAGCAAGTCAGGGACTTCAGATACGCAGTATTTT.

The chain combines TRBV2 with TRBJ1-5; D is ambiguous. Trimming stripped 5 bases from V and 0 bases from J, with 5 bases between. The germline CDR1 and CDR2 sequences are SNHLY and FYNNEI. The CDR3 sequence is 13 residues long. CDR3 nucleotide sequence: TGTGCCAGCAGTTTTTATAGCAATCAGCCCCAGCATTTT. Translating gives CASSFYSNQPQHF.

This clone showed up just a few times. This sequence joins TRBV6-5 and TRBJ2-7; no clear D gene. The CDR3 contains 12 residues. Germline V gene sequence: CDR1 MNHEY, CDR2 SVGAGI. With 2 bases removed from V and 8 bases from J, the gap between germline ends came to 10 bases. The CDR3 region is CASSYPGRKQYF. The CDR3 DNA reads as TGTGCCAGCAGTTACCCAGGACGGAAGCAGTACTTC.

The chain recombines TRBV27 with TRBJ1-4; maybe TRBD1 (6 bases). The V gene's germline CDR1 is MNHEY and CDR2 SMNVEV (reference sequence). V was trimmed by 8 bases and J by 8 bases, leaving 15 bases between them. The CDR3 contains 13 residues. This CDR3 is CASAQGWREKLFF. DNA of the CDR3: TGTGCCAGCGCCCAGGGGTGGAGGGAAAAACTGTTTTTT. Together with reference TRBV27 and TRBJ1-4, the CDR3 gives the full variable domain: EAQVTQNPRYLITVTGKKLTVTCSQNMNHEYMSWYRQDPGLGLRQIYYSMNVEVTDKGDVPEGYKVSRKEKRNFPLILESPSPNQTSLYFCASAQGWREKLFFGSGTQLSVL.

This clone has a single count. The chain joins TRBV13 to TRBJ2-2; perhaps TRBD1 as D (6 bases). V was trimmed by 6 bases and J by 0 bases, leaving 11 bases between them. CDR1 PRHDT and CDR2 FYEKMQ come from the germline V gene (reference sequence). The CDR3 length is 15 residues. The CDR3 coding sequence is TGTGCCAGCAGACGAGGACAGCCGAACACCGGGGAGCTGTTTTTT. Translated, it gives CASRRGQPNTGELFF.

The chain joins TRBV18 to TRBJ2-7, with a possible D match to TRBD2 (6 bases). The germline V gene encodes CDR1 KGHSH and CDR2 LQKENI. V lost 6 bases, J lost 4 bases, and 16 bases lay in between. CDR3 length: 14 amino acids. CDR3 in DNA: TGTGCCAGCTCCGCCGGAGATCGGGGGTACGAGCAGTACTTC. Translating it yields CASSAGDRGYEQYF.

The gene calls are TRBV11-3 and TRBJ2-5; 9 bases are shared with TRBD1. Germline V gene lookup returns CDR1 SGHNT and CDR2 YENEEA. V trimming: 2 bases; J trimming: 3 bases; junction bases outside the gene matches: 7. The CDR3 runs to 16 residues. The CDR3 region is CASSLLDRGQEETQYF. CDR3 DNA: TGTGCCAGCAGCTTACTGGACAGGGGACAAGAAGAGACCCAGTACTTC. Full variable domain (outside the CDR3, taken from reference TRBV11-3 and TRBJ2-5): EAGVVQSPRYKIIEKKQPVAFWCNPISGHNTLYWYLQNLGQGPELLIRYENEEAVDDSQLPKDRFSAERLKGVDSTLKIQPAELGDSAVYLCASSLLDRGQEETQYFGPGTRLLVL.